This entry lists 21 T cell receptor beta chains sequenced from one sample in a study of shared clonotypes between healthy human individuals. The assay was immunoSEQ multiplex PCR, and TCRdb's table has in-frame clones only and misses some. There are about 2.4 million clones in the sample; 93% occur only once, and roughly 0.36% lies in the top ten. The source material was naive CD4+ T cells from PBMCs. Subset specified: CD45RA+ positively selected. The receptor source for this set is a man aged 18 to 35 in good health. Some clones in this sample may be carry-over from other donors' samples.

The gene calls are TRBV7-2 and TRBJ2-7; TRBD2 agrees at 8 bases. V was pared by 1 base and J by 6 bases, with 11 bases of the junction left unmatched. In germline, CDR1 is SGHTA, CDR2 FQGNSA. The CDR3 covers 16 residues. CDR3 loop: CASSLGIVAGIREQYF. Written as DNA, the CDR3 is TGTGCCAGCAGCTTAGGAATTGTAGCGGGAATACGCGAGCAGTACTTC.

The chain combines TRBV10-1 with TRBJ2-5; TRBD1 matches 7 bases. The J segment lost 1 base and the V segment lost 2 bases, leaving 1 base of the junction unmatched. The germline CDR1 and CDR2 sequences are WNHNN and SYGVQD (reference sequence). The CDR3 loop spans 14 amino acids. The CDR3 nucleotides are TGCGCCAGCAGTGAGCACAGGGGCCAAGAGACCCAGTACTTC. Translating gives CASSEHRGQETQYF.

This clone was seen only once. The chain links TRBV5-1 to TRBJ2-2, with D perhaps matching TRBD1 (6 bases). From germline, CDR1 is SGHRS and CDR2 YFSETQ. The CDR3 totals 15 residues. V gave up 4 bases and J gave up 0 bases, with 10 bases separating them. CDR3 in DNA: TGCGCCAGCAGCGTGGACAGATCGAACACCGGGGAGCTGTTTTTT. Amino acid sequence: CASSVDRSNTGELFF.

The CDR3 region is CASSDPVSGRASYNEQFF. The CDR3 DNA follows: TGTGCCAGCAGTGATCCCGTTAGCGGGAGGGCCTCCTACAATGAGCAGTTCTTC. The chain joins TRBV2 to TRBJ2-1, with 11 positions matching TRBD2. CDR1 and CDR2 (germline): SNHLY, FYNNEI. The CDR3 sequence is 18 residues long. After removal of 3 bases from V and 0 bases from J, the junction contained 7 bases not matched to a gene.

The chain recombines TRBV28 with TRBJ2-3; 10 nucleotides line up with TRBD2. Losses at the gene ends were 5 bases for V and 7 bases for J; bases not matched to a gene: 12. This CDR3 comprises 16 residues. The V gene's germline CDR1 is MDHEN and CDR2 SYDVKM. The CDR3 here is CASSPPPLAGDNTQYF. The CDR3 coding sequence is TGTGCCAGCAGTCCCCCGCCCCTAGCGGGGGACAATACGCAGTATTTT.

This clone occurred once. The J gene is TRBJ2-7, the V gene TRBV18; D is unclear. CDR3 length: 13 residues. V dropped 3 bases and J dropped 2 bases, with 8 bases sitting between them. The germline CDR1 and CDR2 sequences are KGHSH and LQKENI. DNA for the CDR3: TGTGCCAGCTCACCGGTCCCAGCCTACGAGCAGTACTTC. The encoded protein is CASSPVPAYEQYF. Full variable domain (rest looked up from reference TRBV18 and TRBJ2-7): NAGVMQNPRHLVRRRGQEARLRCSPMKGHSHVYWYRQLPEEGLKFMVYLQKENIIDESGMPKERFSAEFPKEGPSILRIQQVVRGDSAAYFCASSPVPAYEQYFGPGTRLTVT.

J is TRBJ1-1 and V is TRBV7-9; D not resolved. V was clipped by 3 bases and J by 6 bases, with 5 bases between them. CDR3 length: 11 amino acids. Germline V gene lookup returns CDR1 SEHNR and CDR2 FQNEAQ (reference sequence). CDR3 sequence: CASSLAAEAFF. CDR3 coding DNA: TGTGCCAGCAGCTTGGCGGCTGAAGCTTTCTTT.

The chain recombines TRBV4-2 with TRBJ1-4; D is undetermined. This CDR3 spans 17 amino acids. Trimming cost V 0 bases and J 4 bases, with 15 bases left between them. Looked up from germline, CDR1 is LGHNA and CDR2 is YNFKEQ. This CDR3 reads CASSQDPTWAINEKLFF. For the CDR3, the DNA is TGTGCCAGCAGCCAAGATCCCACATGGGCGATTAATGAAAAACTGTTTTTT.

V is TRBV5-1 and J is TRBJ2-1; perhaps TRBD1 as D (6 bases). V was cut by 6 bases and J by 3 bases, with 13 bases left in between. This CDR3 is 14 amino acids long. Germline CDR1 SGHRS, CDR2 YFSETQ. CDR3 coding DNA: TGCGCCAGCACACAGGGAAGACGCTACAATGAGCAGTTCTTC. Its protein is CASTQGRRYNEQFF.

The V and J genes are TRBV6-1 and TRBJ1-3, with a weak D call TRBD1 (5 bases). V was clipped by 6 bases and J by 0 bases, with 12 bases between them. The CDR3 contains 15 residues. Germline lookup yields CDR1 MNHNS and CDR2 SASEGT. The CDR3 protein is CASRGVRASGNTIYF. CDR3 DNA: TGTGCCAGCAGGGGGGTCAGAGCCTCTGGAAACACCATATATTTT.

CDR3 sequence: CASTPWGEQFF. Here the CDR3 DNA reads TGTGCCAGCACCCCTTGGGGGGAGCAGTTCTTC. The chain links TRBV7-2 to TRBJ2-1; D assignment may be TRBD1 or TRBD2 (5 bases each). Between the trimmed V and J ends, which lost 7 bases and 10 bases, there was a span of 11 bases. The CDR3 loop spans 11 amino acids. Germline CDR1 is SGHTA and CDR2 is FQGNSA.

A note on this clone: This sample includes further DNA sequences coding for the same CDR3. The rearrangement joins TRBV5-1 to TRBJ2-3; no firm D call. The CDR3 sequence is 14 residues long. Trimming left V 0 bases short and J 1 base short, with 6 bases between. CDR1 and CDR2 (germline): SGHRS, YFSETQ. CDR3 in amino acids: CASSLVQGTDTQYF. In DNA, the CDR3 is TGCGCCAGCAGCTTGGTTCAGGGCACAGATACGCAGTATTTT. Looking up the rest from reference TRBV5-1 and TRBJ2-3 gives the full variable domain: KAGVTQTPRYLIKTRGQQVTLSCSPISGHRSVSWYQQTPGQGLQFLFEYFSETQRNKGNFPGRFSGRQFSNSRSEMNVSTLELGDSALYLCASSLVQGTDTQYFGPGTRLTVL.

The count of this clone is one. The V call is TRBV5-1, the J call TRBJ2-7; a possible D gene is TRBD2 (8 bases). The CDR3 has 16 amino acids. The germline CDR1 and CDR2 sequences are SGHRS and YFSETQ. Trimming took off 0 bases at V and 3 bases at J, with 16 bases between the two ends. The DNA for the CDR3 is TGCGCCAGCAGCTTGGCGGGAGGGGGCAGCGTCTACGAGCAGTACTTC. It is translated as CASSLAGGGSVYEQYF.

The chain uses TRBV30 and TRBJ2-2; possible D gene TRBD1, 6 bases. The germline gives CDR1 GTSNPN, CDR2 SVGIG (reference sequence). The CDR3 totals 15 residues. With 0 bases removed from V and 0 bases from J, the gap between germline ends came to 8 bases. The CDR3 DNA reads TGTGCCTGGAGTGTAACAGGGACGAACACCGGGGAGCTGTTTTTT. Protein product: CAWSVTGTNTGELFF.

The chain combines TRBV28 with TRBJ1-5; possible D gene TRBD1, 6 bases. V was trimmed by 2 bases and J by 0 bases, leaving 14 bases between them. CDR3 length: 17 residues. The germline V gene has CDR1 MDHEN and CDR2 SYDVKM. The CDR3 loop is CASSLDTGTNSNQPQHF. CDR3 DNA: TGTGCCAGCAGTTTAGATACCGGGACAAATAGCAATCAGCCCCAGCATTTT.

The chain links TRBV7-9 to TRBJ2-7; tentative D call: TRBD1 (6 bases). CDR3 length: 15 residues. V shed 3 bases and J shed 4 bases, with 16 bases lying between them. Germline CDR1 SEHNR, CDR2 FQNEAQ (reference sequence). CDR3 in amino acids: CASSFDPGERYEQYF. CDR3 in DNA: TGTGCCAGCAGCTTTGACCCAGGGGAGCGATACGAGCAGTACTTC.

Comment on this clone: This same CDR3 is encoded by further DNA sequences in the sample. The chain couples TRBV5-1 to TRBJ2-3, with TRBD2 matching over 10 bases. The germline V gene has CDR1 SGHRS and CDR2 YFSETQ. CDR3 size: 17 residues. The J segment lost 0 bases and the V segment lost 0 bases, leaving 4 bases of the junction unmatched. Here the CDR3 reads CASSLGLAGASTDTQYF. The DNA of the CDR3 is TGCGCCAGCAGCTTGGGTCTAGCGGGAGCCAGCACAGATACGCAGTATTTT.

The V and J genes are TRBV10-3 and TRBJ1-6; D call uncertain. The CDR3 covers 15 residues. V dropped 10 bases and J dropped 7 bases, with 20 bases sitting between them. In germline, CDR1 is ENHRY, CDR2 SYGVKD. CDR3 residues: CATRPPGGYNSPLHF. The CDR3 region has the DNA TGTGCCACCCGACCCCCGGGAGGGTACAATTCACCCCTCCACTTT.

CDR3 residues: CASSLRGGNTGELFF. The CDR3 bases are TGTGCCAGCAGTTTAAGGGGTGGAAACACCGGGGAGCTGTTTTTT. The chain is built from TRBV27 and TRBJ2-2; D is perhaps TRBD1 (5 bases). V was pared by 2 bases and J by 2 bases, with 9 bases between. This CDR3 has 15 residues. The V gene's germline CDR1 is MNHEY and CDR2 SMNVEV (reference sequence).

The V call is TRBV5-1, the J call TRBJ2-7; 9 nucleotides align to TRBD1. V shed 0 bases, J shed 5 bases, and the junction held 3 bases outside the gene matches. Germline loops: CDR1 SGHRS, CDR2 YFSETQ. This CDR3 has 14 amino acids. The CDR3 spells CASSLGTGAHEQYF. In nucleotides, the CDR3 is TGCGCCAGCAGCTTGGGGACAGGGGCCCACGAGCAGTACTTC. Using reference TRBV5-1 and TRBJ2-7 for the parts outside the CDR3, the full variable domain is KAGVTQTPRYLIKTRGQQVTLSCSPISGHRSVSWYQQTPGQGLQFLFEYFSETQRNKGNFPGRFSGRQFSNSRSEMNVSTLELGDSALYLCASSLGTGAHEQYFGPGTRLTVT.

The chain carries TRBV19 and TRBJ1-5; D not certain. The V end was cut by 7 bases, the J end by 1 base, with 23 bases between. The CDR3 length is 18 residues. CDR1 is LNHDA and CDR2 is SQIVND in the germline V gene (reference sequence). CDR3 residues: CASTYRRTPTGSNQPQHF. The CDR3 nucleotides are TGTGCCAGTACGTATAGAAGGACCCCTACGGGGAGCAATCAGCCCCAGCATTTT.